This T cell receptor beta chain was retrieved from a study of breast tumors, draining lymph nodes, adjacent tissues (dated by TCRdb to 2015 to 2016). Regarding the complete study: The study compared TCR beta repertoires across tumor, adjacent nontumor tissue and axillary lymph nodes from breast cancer patients. The study aimed to assess the relationships and possible T-cell exchange between tumor, surrounding tissue and draining lymph node repertoires in human breast cancer. Study-wide conclusions, independent of this receptor: The conclusion that tumor T cells originate in lymph nodes was presented as consistent with a hypothesis rather than as directly demonstrated. The similarity between tumor and nontumor tissue repertoires was significantly greater in luminal-like breast cancer than in basal-like breast cancer. Tumors showed preferential V and J gene usage, and their T-cell repertoire diversity fell below that of lymph nodes yet above that of nontumor tissue. The data were judged consistent with most tumor T cells deriving from the lymph node and then expanding within tumor tissue.

Reads for this sample came from an Illumina HiSeq 2000. TCR beta chain libraries were generated through multiplex PCR amplification. High-throughput sequencing was used to analyze the amplified TCR beta chain products. The public reads were quality trimmed at Q25 with fastp and then assembled into clones with MiXCR by TCRdb, keeping productive beta chains. Entries are consolidated by CDR3 protein sequence, retaining the most common genes and DNA. Across this sample there are more than 250,000 distinct CDR3 sequences, with roughly 30% seen only once. The ten largest make up about 1% of the sample. Lymph node samples were obtained from the axillary draining lymph nodes of breast cancer patients. This clonotype came up many times. Which antigen it targets is not known. Base-call qualities are not available, and no considerably larger clone is one nucleotide away. This TCR was recovered from a female donor with breast cancer. Some clones in this sample may be carry-over from other donors' samples. Sequenced material: axillary lymph node tissue.

The DNA sequence reads TGTGCCAGCAGCTTTGGGGACCGGGCATTTGGAAACACCATATATTTT. This translates into CASSFGDRAFGNTIYF. This receptor chain uses TRBV7-2 and TRBJ1-3; TRBD1 is a possible D gene, resting on 5 matching bases. The CDR3 spans 16 residues, from the cysteine through the phenylalanine. Left in the record is the CDR3 DNA by itself, 48 bases read in frame from the first base. V loses 3 bases, J loses 3 bases, and the germline ends lie 15 bases apart. CDR1 and CDR2, per the germline V gene, are SGHTA and FQGNSA.